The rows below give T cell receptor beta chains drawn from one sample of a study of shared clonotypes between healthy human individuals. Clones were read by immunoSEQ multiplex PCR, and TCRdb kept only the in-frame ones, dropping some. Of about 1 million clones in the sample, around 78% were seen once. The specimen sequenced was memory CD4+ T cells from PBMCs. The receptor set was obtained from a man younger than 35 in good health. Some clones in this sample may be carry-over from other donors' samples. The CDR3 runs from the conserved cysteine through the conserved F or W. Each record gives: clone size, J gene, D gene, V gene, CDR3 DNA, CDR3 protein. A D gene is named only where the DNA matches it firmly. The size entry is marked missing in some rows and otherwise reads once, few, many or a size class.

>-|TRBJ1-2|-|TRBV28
TGTGCCAGCAGTTCGGAGAGAGGGGGGCGCGAGGACTATGGCTACACCTTC
CASSSERGGREDYGYTF
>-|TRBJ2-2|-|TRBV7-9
TGTGCCAGCAGCCTGAGCGGTAGGAACACCGGGGAGCTGTTTTTT
CASSLSGRNTGELFF
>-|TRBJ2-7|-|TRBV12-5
TGTGCTAGTGGTTTGTCCCGGCACCCAGACTCCTACGAGCAGTACTTC
CASGLSRHPDSYEQYF
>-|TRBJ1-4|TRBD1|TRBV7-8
TGTGCCAGCAGCTCCAGGGGGCACACTAATGAAAAACTGTTTTTT
CASSSRGHTNEKLFF
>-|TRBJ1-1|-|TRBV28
TGTGCCAGCAGTTTGGCCGGGAAGGATGAAGCTTTCTTT
CASSLAGKDEAFF
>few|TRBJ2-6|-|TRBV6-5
TGTGCCAGCAGTTGGGGGAAGGGCTCTGGGGCCAACGTCCTGACTTTC
CASSWGKGSGANVLTF
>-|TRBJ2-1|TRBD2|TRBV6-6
TGTGCCAGCAGTTACTATGGACTAGGGGTGAACAATGAGCAGTTCTTC
CASSYYGLGVNNEQFF
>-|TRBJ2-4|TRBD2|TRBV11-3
TGTGCCAGCAGCCTAGGTAGCGGGCTTCAGTACTTC
CASSLGSGLQYF
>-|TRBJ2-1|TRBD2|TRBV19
TGTGCCAGTAGGTCAGCGGGAGGGGTAAATGAGCAGTTCTTC
CASRSAGGVNEQFF
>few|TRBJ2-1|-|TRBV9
TGTGCCAGCAGCGTAGGTAGCATCCATGAGCAGTTCTTC
CASSVGSIHEQFF
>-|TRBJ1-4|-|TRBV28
TGTGCCAGCAGTCCATACGGGGTTAGAGGGGCAACTAATGAAAAACTGTTTTTT
CASSPYGVRGATNEKLFF
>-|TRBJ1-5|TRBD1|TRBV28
TGTGCCAGCTGCGATCAGGGACAGCTTAATCAGCCCCAGCATTTT
CASCDQGQLNQPQHF
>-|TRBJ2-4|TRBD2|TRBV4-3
TGCGCCAGCAGCCAAGGGCAGGGGACTAGCGGGAAAAACATTCAGTACTTC
CASSQGQGTSGKNIQYF
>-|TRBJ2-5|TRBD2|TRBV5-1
TGCGCCAGCAGCTTGGCTAGCGGGAGTCGAGAGACCCAGTACTTC
CASSLASGSRETQYF
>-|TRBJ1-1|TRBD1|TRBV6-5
TGTGCCAGCAGTTACAGGGGGACAGCCATGAACACTGAAGCTTTCTTT
CASSYRGTAMNTEAFF
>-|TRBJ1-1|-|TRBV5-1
TGCGCCAGCAGCTCACAGGACGGAGGCACTGAAGCTTTCTTT
CASSSQDGGTEAFF
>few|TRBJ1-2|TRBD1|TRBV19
TGTGCCAGTATCCGGACAGGGAACTATGGCTACACCTTC
CASIRTGNYGYTF
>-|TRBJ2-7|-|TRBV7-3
TGTGCCAGCAGCCTACAAGCCCGGGGACCCGAGCAGTACTTC
CASSLQARGPEQYF
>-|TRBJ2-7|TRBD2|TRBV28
TGTGCCAGCAGAATTACCGGGACTAGCGTCCACGAGCAGTACTTC
CASRITGTSVHEQYF
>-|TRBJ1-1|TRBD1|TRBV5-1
TGCGCCAGCAGCATAGGACAGGAGAACACTGAAGCTTTCTTT
CASSIGQENTEAFF
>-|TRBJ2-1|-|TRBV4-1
TGCGCCAGCAGCCATAACTACAGGACCCGGGCCTACAATGAGCAGTTCTTC
CASSHNYRTRAYNEQFF
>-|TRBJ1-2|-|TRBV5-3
TGTGCCAGCAGCTTGGATCCTTCAGCTAACTATGGCTACACCTTC
CASSLDPSANYGYTF